The source of this T cell receptor (beta chain) is a study of blood T cells in healthy people across ages. Those donating, healthy Caucasian individuals from Russia, were aged 6 to 90. After removal of 4 bases from V and 6 bases from J, the junction contained 9 bases not matched to a gene. Per germline, CDR1 LGHNA and CDR2 YNFKEQ. CDR3 size: 16 residues. Then a second PCR, running about 6 to 12 cycles, was carried out with a sample-barcoded 5' primer and a J-beta primer mix. Each cDNA was tagged by a template-switch adaptor containing 12 random nucleotides. MiXCR, run by TCRdb on the 5' RACE reads, gives a single entry per CDR3 protein. There are about 1.4 million distinct CDR3 sequences in the sample; around 59% occur only once, and roughly 6.3% lies in the top ten. General study findings and limits: A strong correlation between TCR beta diversity and naive T cell percentage was seen. Age showed a roughly linear inverse relationship with TCR beta diversity per million T cells.

A word on this clonotype: The target antigen is unknown.

Sample: blood. V and J are TRBV4-2 and TRBJ2-5; TRBD2 agrees at 12 bases. The receptor comes from a man younger than 30 in good health. The CDR3, as DNA: TGTGCCAGCAGCCGAACTAGCGGGGGGAATATGAAGACCCAGTACTTC. As protein: CASSRTSGGNMKTQYF.